This TCR beta chain derives from a study of blood T cell repertoires in COVID-19. As for the study in general: Both acute and convalescent COVID-19 samples were obtained from the United States, Italy and Spain. PBMCs, B-cell-depleted T cells, or T cells provided the cDNA or gDNA that made up the material.

Germline assignment: CDR1 KGHSH and CDR2 LQKENI. This CDR3 is built from 15 residues. The V end was cut by 3 bases, the J end by 5 bases, with 17 bases between. In the authors' methods: Quantification of nucleated cells was approximated via reference gene primer amplification. Measured with immunoSEQ multiplex PCR; TCRdb has only the in-frame clones, and not every one. The V and J calls and the clone size are those of that table, but D and trimming were determined from the DNA. The sample shows approximately 150,000 clones, around four fifths of them seen only once. Sequenced input: peripheral blood. The chain has TRBV18 and TRBJ2-7, with D perhaps TRBD1 (6 bases). The receptor comes from a woman in her 70s who had recovered from COVID-19. The chain's CDR3 is CASSPFRGSGDEQYF. The CDR3 DNA reads as TGTGCCAGCTCACCCTTCAGGGGCTCCGGTGACGAGCAGTACTTC.